This T cell receptor beta chain was sequenced during a study of cytomegalovirus exposure and HLA in healthy donors (dated by TCRdb to the late 2010s). For the study in its entirety: According to a later analysis, one platform produced both the roughly 130 validation repertoires and the roughly 660 repertoires of the first cohort. High-throughput TCR immunosequencing, statistical association of individual TCRs with disease status, and machine learning were combined to predict cytomegalovirus infection status. In addition to the first cohort of 650 to 750 subjects, a separate validation cohort of 120 different subjects was used. The aim of the study was to test whether cataloging public T cell receptors could identify signatures of past pathogen exposure. The paper as a whole reports these results and caveats: The classifier was reported to diagnose cytomegalovirus status with high specificity and sensitivity in both the original and validation cohorts. All 120 or so repertoires were used to score co-occurrence in the validation cohort in a later analysis, because that analysis had no HLA typing for the cohort. The authors suggested that the approach could potentially be generalized to other disease states and immunological phenotypes. The study listed 150 to 200 TCR beta chains as associated with cytomegalovirus. In vitro tests confirmed that a few of the cytomegalovirus-associated TCR beta chains recognize cytomegalovirus antigens. Most TCR sequences were seen in very few donors, while some public TCRs were found in many individuals. In a later analysis, TCRs clustered in the first cohort were found to also tend to co-occur in the roughly 120 validation repertoires, with 90% to 95% of cluster scores above 0.

From its cysteine to its phenylalanine, the CDR3 spans 15 amino acids. The DNA shown is the 45-base CDR3, in frame from base 1. From V the trimming removes 0 bases and from J it removes 4 bases, while the gene matches leave 3 bases of the junction unaccounted for. The CDR1 and CDR2 encoded by the germline V gene are SGHRS and YFSETQ. Remarks on this clone: The antigen it recognizes is unknown. There are no base qualities to consult, and no much larger clone falls within one base. The sample holds other DNA sequences that translate to the same CDR3.

The method behind the library was the immunoSEQ multiplex PCR assay. Processing in the source paper ran as follows. A statistical classification framework was developed to diagnose cytomegalovirus status using the catalog of TCR beta chain sequences. Imported from immuneACCESS, the table was reduced by TCRdb to in-frame sequences with V and J called. These copies leave out some clones; in studies compared against another copy, an unresolved V gene accounts for under half, and the cause of the remainder is not known. D and trimming come from the DNA, and the V and J calls and clone size come from that table. The sample records 140,000 or so clones, approximately 90% of which are singletons. About 6.7% of the sample goes to the ten largest clones. Separate from the roughly 660-subject first cohort, the validation cohort of 90 to 150 subjects was the group to which the donors belonged.

Sequenced sample: PBMCs. The receptor's source is a woman in her twenties or thirties in good health and CMV-seropositive. The chain employs TRBV5-1 and TRBJ2-1, and TRBD2 aligns with 8 junction nucleotides. Here is the DNA: TGCGCCAGCAGCTTGGGTTTAGCGGGGTACAATGAGCAGTTCTTC. The resulting protein is CASSLGLAGYNEQFF.